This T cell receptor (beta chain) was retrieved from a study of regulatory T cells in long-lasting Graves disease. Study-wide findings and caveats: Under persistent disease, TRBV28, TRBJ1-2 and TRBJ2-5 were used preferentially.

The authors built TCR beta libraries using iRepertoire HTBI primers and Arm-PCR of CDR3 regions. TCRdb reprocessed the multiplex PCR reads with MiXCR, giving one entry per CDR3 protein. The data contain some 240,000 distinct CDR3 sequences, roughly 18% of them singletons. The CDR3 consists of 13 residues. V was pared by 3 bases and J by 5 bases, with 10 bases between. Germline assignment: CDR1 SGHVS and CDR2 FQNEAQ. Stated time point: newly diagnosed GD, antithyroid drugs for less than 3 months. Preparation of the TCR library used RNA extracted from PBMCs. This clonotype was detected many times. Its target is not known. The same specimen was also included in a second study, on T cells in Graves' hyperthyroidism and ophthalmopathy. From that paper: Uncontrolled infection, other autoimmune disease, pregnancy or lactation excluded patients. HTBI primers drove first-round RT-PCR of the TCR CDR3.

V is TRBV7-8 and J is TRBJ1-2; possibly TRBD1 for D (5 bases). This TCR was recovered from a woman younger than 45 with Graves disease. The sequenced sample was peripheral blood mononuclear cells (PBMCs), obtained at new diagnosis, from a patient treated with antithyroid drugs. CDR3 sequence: CASSFDSSYGYTF. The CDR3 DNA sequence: TGTGCCAGCAGCTTCGACAGCTCGTATGGCTACACCTTC. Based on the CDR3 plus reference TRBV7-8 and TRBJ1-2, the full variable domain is GAGVSQSPRYKVAKRGQDVALRCDPISGHVSLFWYQQALGQGPEFLTYFQNEAQLDKSGLPSDRFFAERPEGSVSTLKIQRTQQEDSAVYLCASSFDSSYGYTFGSGTRLTVV.